One and the same sample provided the 19 T cell receptor beta chains below, sequenced in a study of T cells in narcolepsy. Sequencing used immunoSEQ multiplex PCR; TCRdb keeps in-frame clones, though not all of them. The repertoire holds 30,000 or so clones, with around four fifths as singletons. Sequencing input: CD45RA- memory CD4+ T cells from PBMCs. These receptors came from a human donor with narcolepsy.

Points on this clone: Other DNA variants within this sample encode the same CDR3. This sequence joins TRBV6-1 and TRBJ1-5, with a weak D call TRBD1 (6 bases). Trimming cost V 7 bases and J 0 bases, with 10 bases left between them. CDR1 MNHNS and CDR2 SASEGT come from the germline V gene. This CDR3 contains 14 residues. CDR3: CASNPTGSNQPQHF. The CDR3 DNA follows: TGTGCCAGCAATCCGACAGGTAGCAATCAGCCCCAGCATTTT.

CDR3: CASSGPAEQYF. The CDR3 bases are TGTGCCAGCAGTGGTCCCGCCGAGCAGTACTTC. V and J are TRBV2 and TRBJ2-7, with D unresolved. CDR3 length equals 11 residues. CDR1 and CDR2 from the germline V gene are SNHLY and FYNNEI. The V end lost 4 bases, the J end lost 6 bases, and 7 bases lay between the germline ends.

The chain is built from TRBV7-2 and TRBJ2-3, with D perhaps matching TRBD2 (6 bases). The CDR3 loop spans 15 amino acids. Germline V gene lookup returns CDR1 SGHTA and CDR2 FQGNSA. V was trimmed by 5 bases and J by 1 base, leaving 13 bases between them. The CDR3 reads CASSPGGIRTDTQYF. The CDR3 bases are TGTGCCAGCAGCCCCGGGGGTATCCGCACAGATACGCAGTATTTT.

The genes are TRBV11-3 and TRBJ2-5; a weak D match, TRBD1 (6 bases). V was pared by 5 bases and J by 9 bases, with 22 bases between. From germline, CDR1 is SGHNT and CDR2 YENEEA. The CDR3 consists of 15 residues. The CDR3 DNA reads as TGTGCCAGCAGCGAAGCCCAGGTGTTGGGGGCGCCCCAGTACTTC. The encoded protein is CASSEAQVLGAPQYF.

This clone was counted a few times. The chain has TRBV19 and TRBJ1-5; 10 bases are a match to TRBD1. Germline V gives CDR1 LNHDA, CDR2 SQIVND (reference sequence). CDR3 length: 20 residues. V was pared by 5 bases and J by 2 bases, with 18 bases of the junction left unmatched. The CDR3 DNA is TGTGCCAGTAGTCCTACCACGGGACAGGGGAGGTCGGAGGGCAATCAGCCCCAGCATTTT. It translates to CASSPTTGQGRSEGNQPQHF.

The chain is built from TRBV7-2 and TRBJ2-3; 8 nucleotides align to TRBD1. The CDR3 runs 14 residues. Germline loops: CDR1 SGHTA, CDR2 FQGNSA. Trimming at V came to 5 bases and at J to 7 bases, leaving 8 bases not matched to a gene. The CDR3 sequence is CASSPGQGGNTQYF. CDR3 nucleotide sequence: TGTGCCAGCAGCCCAGGACAGGGTGGTAATACGCAGTATTTT.

The rearrangement uses TRBV19 and TRBJ1-3; perhaps TRBD1 as D (5 bases). The CDR3 covers 13 residues. The V end lost 8 bases, the J end lost 0 bases, and 8 bases lay between the germline ends. From germline, CDR1 is LNHDA and CDR2 SQIVND (reference sequence). The CDR3 sequence is CASSTVSGNTIYF. In DNA form, the CDR3 reads TGTGCCAGTTCGACAGTCTCTGGAAACACCATATATTTT.

This chain joins TRBV2 and TRBJ1-2; tentative D call: TRBD1 (5 bases). The CDR3 contains 13 residues. The V gene lost 5 bases and the J gene lost 2 bases, with 9 bases spanning the gap. CDR1 and CDR2 from the germline V gene are SNHLY and FYNNEI. For the CDR3, the DNA is TGTGCCAGCAGTCGGGACCCCAACTATGGCTACACCTTC. This codes for CASSRDPNYGYTF. The full variable domain, with the rest looked up from reference TRBV2 and TRBJ1-2, is EPEVTQTPSHQVTQMGQEVILRCVPISNHLYFYWYRQILGQKVEFLVSFYNNEISEKSEIFDDQFSVERPDGSNFTLKIRSTKLEDSAMYFCASSRDPNYGYTFGSGTRLTVV.

The gene calls are TRBV11-1 and TRBJ2-7; D not resolved. CDR1 SGHAT and CDR2 FQDESV come from the germline V gene (reference sequence). The CDR3 spans 15 residues. V shed 1 base and J shed 0 bases, with 10 bases lying between them. The CDR3 loop reads CASSLERMSSYEQYF. In DNA form, the CDR3 reads TGTGCCAGCAGCTTAGAGAGGATGAGCTCCTACGAGCAGTACTTC.

The chain employs TRBV4-2 and TRBJ1-1, with a possible D match to TRBD1 (6 bases). Germline CDR1 reads LGHNA; CDR2 reads YNFKEQ. Trimming pared 4 bases from V and 6 bases from J, leaving 15 bases between. CDR3 length: 14 amino acids. The CDR3 nucleotides read TGTGCCAGCAGCCTTAATACAGGACAGCCTGAAGCTTTCTTT. This gives the protein CASSLNTGQPEAFF.

The chain employs TRBV30 and TRBJ1-1, with D uncertain. This CDR3 has 13 residues. The germline V and J ends were trimmed by 3 bases and 6 bases, with 14 bases remaining between them. Germline CDR1 and CDR2: GTSNPN and SVGIG (reference sequence). The CDR3 DNA is TGTGCCTGGAGCGGCCACCGTTCCTCTGAAGCTTTCTTT. It yields the protein CAWSGHRSSEAFF.

The V and J genes are TRBV7-2 and TRBJ1-2; weak D call: TRBD1 (5 bases). The germline V gene encodes CDR1 SGHTA and CDR2 FQGNSA. Trimming left V 5 bases short and J 4 bases short, with 17 bases between. The CDR3 length is 15 residues. The CDR3 DNA sequence: TGTGCCAGCAGCCCAAACCCCAGGGTTGGCTATGGCTACACCTTC. Its protein is CASSPNPRVGYGYTF.

V is TRBV6-5 and J is TRBJ2-7; D remains ambiguous. CDR3 length: 13 amino acids. CDR1 and CDR2 from the germline V gene are MNHEY and SVGAGI. The V end lost 10 bases, the J end lost 2 bases, and 15 bases lay between the germline ends. CDR3 sequence reads: CATVRAQPYEQYF. The CDR3, as DNA: TGTGCCACCGTCCGAGCCCAACCCTACGAGCAGTACTTC.

The chain combines TRBV5-6 with TRBJ2-7; TRBD1 matches 7 bases. CDR3 length equals 14 residues. Looked up from germline, CDR1 is SGHDT and CDR2 is YYEEEE. V lost 4 bases to trimming and J lost 3 bases; unmatched junction nucleotides: 7. CDR3 amino acids: CASSQYDRDYEQYF. The CDR3 bases are TGTGCCAGCAGCCAATACGACAGGGACTACGAGCAGTACTTC. Full variable domain (remainder filled in from reference TRBV5-6 and TRBJ2-7): DAGVTQSPTHLIKTRGQQVTLRCSPKSGHDTVSWYQQALGQGPQFIFQYYEEEERQRGNFPDRFSGHQFPNYSSELNVNALLLGDSALYLCASSQYDRDYEQYFGPGTRLTVT.

This rearrangement joins TRBV4-1 to TRBJ1-2; unclear D gene. V dropped 0 bases and J dropped 5 bases, with 13 bases sitting between them. The germline V gene has CDR1 MGHRA and CDR2 YSYEKL. This CDR3 spans 15 amino acids. CDR3 amino acids: CASSQDASAVYGYTF. The CDR3 coding sequence is TGCGCCAGCAGCCAAGATGCCTCTGCAGTTTATGGCTACACCTTC.

The chain recombines TRBV29-1 with TRBJ2-1; D gene uncertain. CDR3 length: 12 amino acids. Trimming shortened V by 3 bases and J by 6 bases, and 9 bases separated the two germline ends. CDR1 and CDR2 from the germline V gene are SQVTM and ANQGSEA. The CDR3 is CSVDRFSNEQFF. The DNA of the CDR3 is TGCAGCGTTGACAGGTTCAGCAATGAGCAGTTCTTC.

This rearrangement joins TRBV28 to TRBJ2-1; TRBD1 or TRBD2 may be the D gene (7 bases each). V was pared by 10 bases and J by 3 bases, with 22 bases between. The V gene's germline CDR1 is MDHEN and CDR2 SYDVKM. The CDR3 runs to 16 residues. The CDR3: CATTSVGGTVYNEQFF. The CDR3 DNA follows: TGTGCCACGACGTCCGTGGGAGGGACAGTCTACAATGAGCAGTTCTTC.

The CDR3 region is CASSPGGGRTYGYTF. The CDR3 nucleotides read TGCGCCAGCAGCCCCGGTGGGGGGCGCACCTATGGCTACACCTTC. The chain links TRBV4-1 to TRBJ1-2, with D maybe TRBD1 (6 bases). Trimming took off 4 bases at V and 4 bases at J, with 16 bases between the two ends. CDR1 and CDR2 (germline): MGHRA, YSYEKL. The CDR3 spans 15 residues.

The chain combines TRBV5-4 with TRBJ2-5; weak D call: TRBD2 (5 bases). The CDR3 consists of 14 residues. Trimming cost V 5 bases and J 0 bases, with 11 bases left between them. The germline V gene encodes CDR1 SGHNT and CDR2 YYREEE (reference sequence). The CDR3 sequence: CASSQRGYQETQYF. The DNA for the CDR3 is TGTGCCAGCAGTCAGCGAGGGTACCAAGAGACCCAGTACTTC.